A single sample is the source of the 17 T cell receptor beta chains below, sequenced in a study of brain T cells in children with intractable seizures. Assay: immunoSEQ multiplex PCR; the TCRdb copy retains only in-frame clones and omits some. The sample has about 120,000 clones, around 94% seen once. This specimen was peripheral blood, taken at surgery. These receptors were taken from a boy under two years old with hemimegalencephaly and intractable seizures.

The chain uses TRBV5-1 and TRBJ2-2; 9 bases line up with TRBD1. Looked up from germline, CDR1 is SGHRS and CDR2 is YFSETQ. The CDR3 runs 15 residues. After removal of 4 bases from V and 5 bases from J, the junction contained 6 bases not matched to a gene. The CDR3 DNA sequence: TGCGCCAGCAGCAGGGACAGGGCGGGTACCGGGGAGCTGTTTTTT. Amino acids: CASSRDRAGTGELFF.

The chain carries TRBV5-1 and TRBJ1-2, with D unclear. Between the trimmed V and J ends, which lost 4 bases and 4 bases, there was a span of 11 bases. Germline V CDR1 and CDR2: SGHRS, YFSETQ. The CDR3 is made up of 13 amino acids. The CDR3 here is CASSIGGPYGYTF. DNA of the CDR3: TGCGCCAGCAGCATTGGCGGACCCTATGGCTACACCTTC.

The DNA for the CDR3 is TGTGCCAGCAGCGTAGATCCATCTCCGACCTACAATGAGCAGTTCTTC. Protein: CASSVDPSPTYNEQFF. The chain combines TRBV9 with TRBJ2-1, with D unclear. Trimming shortened V by 0 bases and J by 2 bases, and 12 bases separated the two germline ends. The CDR3 length is 16 residues. The germline V gene has CDR1 SGDLS and CDR2 YYNGEE.

This sequence joins TRBV15 and TRBJ1-2; TRBD1 agrees at 9 bases. V dropped 4 bases and J dropped 5; count of bases not matched to a gene: 8. CDR1 is LNHNV and CDR2 is YYDKDF in the germline V gene (reference sequence). The CDR3 totals 15 residues. Here the CDR3 DNA reads TGTGCCACCAGCATCGAACAGGGGGCGTGGTATGGCTACACCTTC. As protein: CATSIEQGAWYGYTF.

The chain joins TRBV5-1 to TRBJ2-1; TRBD2 matches 12 bases. This CDR3 spans 16 amino acids. J was trimmed by 8 bases and V by 4 bases; bases with no gene match: 10. Germline V lookup: CDR1 SGHRS, CDR2 YFSETQ. The CDR3 is CASSEERLAGVDEQFF. CDR3 DNA: TGCGCCAGCAGCGAGGAAAGACTAGCGGGAGTTGATGAGCAGTTCTTC.

The chain links TRBV2 to TRBJ1-2; the match to TRBD1 covers 7 bases. Germline CDR1 SNHLY, CDR2 FYNNEI. With 9 bases clipped from V and 2 bases from J, the junction kept 3 bases outside the gene matches. The CDR3 extends over 12 amino acids. CDR3 bases: TGTGCCAGTGGGACAGACAACTATGGCTACACCTTC. Translation gives CASGTDNYGYTF.

The chain employs TRBV27 and TRBJ1-5; D not certain. The germline CDR1 and CDR2 sequences are MNHEY and SMNVEV (reference sequence). The CDR3 consists of 17 residues. The V end lost 7 bases, the J end lost 6 bases, and 25 bases lay between the germline ends. CDR3 nucleotide sequence: TGTGCCAGCACCCCTCCCCCCGGTCCCTACAATGGTCAGCCCCAGCATTTT. This sequence encodes CASTPPPGPYNGQPQHF.

This clone turned up a few times. J is TRBJ1-6 and V is TRBV4-2; 7 bases agree with TRBD1. V lost 2 bases to trimming and J lost 5 bases; unmatched junction nucleotides: 6. From germline, CDR1 is LGHNA and CDR2 YNFKEQ. This CDR3 has 16 amino acids. In DNA form, the CDR3 reads TGTGCCAGCAGCCAATCGGGCAGGGGGAATAATTCACCCCTCCACTTT. It translates to CASSQSGRGNNSPLHF.

The chain carries TRBV5-1 and TRBJ2-5; D may be TRBD1 or TRBD2 (5 bases each). Germline V gene data show CDR1 as SGHRS and CDR2 as YFSETQ. The V end lost 0 bases, the J end lost 5 bases, and 11 bases lay between the germline ends. CDR3 length: 14 amino acids. The CDR3 DNA reads as TGCGCCAGCAGCTTGGATGCCGGGACGGAGACCCAGTACTTC. Amino acids: CASSLDAGTETQYF. Full variable domain (remainder filled in from reference TRBV5-1 and TRBJ2-5): KAGVTQTPRYLIKTRGQQVTLSCSPISGHRSVSWYQQTPGQGLQFLFEYFSETQRNKGNFPGRFSGRQFSNSRSEMNVSTLELGDSALYLCASSLDAGTETQYFGPGTRLLVL.

This clone was recorded only once. CDR3 loop: CASSLGLAGASSYNEQFF. The CDR3 nucleotides read TGTGCCAGCAGCTTAGGGCTAGCGGGAGCCTCCTCCTACAATGAGCAGTTCTTC. The V gene is TRBV7-6, the J gene TRBJ2-1, with 10 bases aligning to TRBD2. The CDR3 runs to 18 residues. J gave up 0 bases and V 1 base, and 6 bases lay outside the gene matches. Germline V lookup: CDR1 SGHVS, CDR2 FNYEAQ.

V is TRBV7-2 and J is TRBJ2-2, with a weak D call TRBD2 (6 bases). This CDR3 has 13 residues. Germline assignment: CDR1 SGHTA and CDR2 FQGNSA. Trimming stripped 3 bases from V and 5 bases from J, with 7 bases between. The CDR3 reads CASSFAGTGELFF. Written as DNA, the CDR3 is TGTGCCAGCAGCTTCGCGGGGACCGGGGAGCTGTTTTTT.

This chain connects TRBV12-5 to TRBJ1-5, with TRBD1 matching over 8 bases. The CDR3 spans 14 residues. Trimming removed 5 bases from V and 16 bases from J; junction bases left unmatched: 16. Germline V gene lookup returns CDR1 LGHNT and CDR2 FRNRAP. The CDR3 sequence: CASGPPGQATPRHF. The CDR3 bases are TGTGCTAGTGGTCCGCCGGGACAGGCCACACCGCGACATTTT.

The chain combines TRBV4-1 with TRBJ2-1, with 8 bases matching TRBD2. V was clipped by 0 bases and J by 0 bases; unmatched bases: 4. This CDR3 region has 17 residues. Germline CDR1 MGHRA, CDR2 YSYEKL. This CDR3 is CASSQDPAGASYNEQFF. As DNA, the CDR3 is TGCGCCAGCAGCCAAGATCCAGCGGGGGCCTCCTACAATGAGCAGTTCTTC.

V and J are TRBV7-9 and TRBJ2-7; TRBD1 agrees at 9 bases. CDR3 length: 12 amino acids. Unmatched junction bases numbered 3, after V lost 6 bases and J lost 6 bases. CDR1 and CDR2 (germline): SEHNR, FQNEAQ (reference sequence). CDR3 sequence: CASSNRGLEQYF. Here the CDR3 DNA reads TGTGCCAGCAGTAACAGGGGGCTCGAGCAGTACTTC.

This clone appeared a single time. The V and J genes are TRBV4-3 and TRBJ1-6, with D unresolved. Trimming shortened V by 0 bases and J by 3 bases, and 6 bases separated the two germline ends. The length of the CDR3 is 15 residues. CDR1 and CDR2 from the germline V gene are LGHNA and YSLEER. This CDR3 is CASSQDEGYNSPLHF. The CDR3 bases are TGCGCCAGCAGCCAAGATGAGGGCTATAATTCACCCCTCCACTTT.

V is TRBV6-5 and J is TRBJ1-3, with D perhaps matching TRBD1 (6 bases). The CDR3 sequence is 15 residues long. Germline V CDR1 and CDR2: MNHEY, SVGAGI. The V gene lost 8 bases and the J gene lost 0 bases, with 14 bases spanning the gap. The CDR3: CASGRGGSSGNTIYF. The CDR3, as DNA: TGTGCCAGCGGCCGAGGGGGTAGCTCTGGAAACACCATATATTTT.

The V and J genes are TRBV7-2 and TRBJ2-7; D gene uncertain. The CDR3 loop spans 13 amino acids. V shed 0 bases and J shed 0 bases, with 3 bases lying between them. CDR1 and CDR2 from the germline V gene are SGHTA and FQGNSA. The CDR3 region has the DNA TGTGCCAGCAGCTTAGCCAGCTCCTACGAGCAGTACTTC. The encoded protein is CASSLASSYEQYF.